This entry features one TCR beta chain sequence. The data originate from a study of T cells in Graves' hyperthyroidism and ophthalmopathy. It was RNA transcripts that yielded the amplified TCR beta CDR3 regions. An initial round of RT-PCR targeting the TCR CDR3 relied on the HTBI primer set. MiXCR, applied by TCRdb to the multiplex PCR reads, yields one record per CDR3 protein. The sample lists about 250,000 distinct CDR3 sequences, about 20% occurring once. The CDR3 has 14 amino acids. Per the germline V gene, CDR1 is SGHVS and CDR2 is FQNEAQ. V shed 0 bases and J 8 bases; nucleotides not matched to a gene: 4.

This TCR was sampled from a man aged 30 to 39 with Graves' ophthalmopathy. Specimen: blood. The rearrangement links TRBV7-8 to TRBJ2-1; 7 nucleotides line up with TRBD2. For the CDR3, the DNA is TGTGCCAGCAGCTTAGCTGGCGGGAGATATGAGCAGTTCTTC. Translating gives CASSLAGGRYEQFF.